This T cell receptor (beta chain) is drawn from a study of low-dose radiotherapy and immunotherapy resistance in tumors. Time point meaning: before trial treatment. The therapy administered to donors comprised nivolumab, ipilimumab, aspirin, low-dose cyclophosphamide and low-dose radiotherapy. There are many counts of this clonotype. TRAV and TRBV primers primed cDNA for both TCRalpha and TCRbeta. Both a constant-region primer and a V-primer adapter served to amplify TCRs across 15 to 25 PCR cycles. The mRNA which had been isolated was amplified by in vitro transcription. TCRdb re-called the reads through MiXCR, storing one row per CDR3 protein. The table shows 57,000 or so distinct CDR3 sequences, with under 30% occurring only once. Germline CDR1 reads SGHAT; CDR2 reads FQNNGV. The ends were cut back, 1 base at V and 10 bases at J, with 8 bases in the middle. The CDR3 totals 12 residues.

This chain joins TRBV11-2 and TRBJ2-1, with D unclear. The receptor was isolated from a male donor with prostate cancer. The sequencing used PBMCs, collected before treatment. This CDR3 reads CASSLVSFEQFF. In nucleotides, the CDR3 is TGTGCCAGCAGCTTAGTTAGCTTCGAGCAGTTCTTC.